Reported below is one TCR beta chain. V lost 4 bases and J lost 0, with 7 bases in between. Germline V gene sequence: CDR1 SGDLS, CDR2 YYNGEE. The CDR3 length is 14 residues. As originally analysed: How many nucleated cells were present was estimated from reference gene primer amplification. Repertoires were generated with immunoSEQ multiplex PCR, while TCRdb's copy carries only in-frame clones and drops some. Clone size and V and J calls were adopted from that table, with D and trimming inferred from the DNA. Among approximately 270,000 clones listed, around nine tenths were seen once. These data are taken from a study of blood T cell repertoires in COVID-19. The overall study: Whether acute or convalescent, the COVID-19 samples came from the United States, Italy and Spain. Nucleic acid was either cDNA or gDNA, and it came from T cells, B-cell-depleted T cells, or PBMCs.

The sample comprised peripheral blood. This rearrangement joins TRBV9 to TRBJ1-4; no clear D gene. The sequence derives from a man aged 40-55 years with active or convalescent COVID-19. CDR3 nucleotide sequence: TGTGCCAGCAGCACACGTCCAACTAATGAAAAACTGTTTTTT. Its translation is CASSTRPTNEKLFF.